A selection of T cell receptor beta chains follows, all from one sample in a study of cytomegalovirus exposure and HLA in healthy donors. TCRdb's copy holds only in-frame clones and misses some; the assay was immunoSEQ multiplex PCR. The sample consists of 90,000 to 150,000 clones, around three quarters of them appearing once. The specimen was PBMCs. Receptors originate from a human donor in good health. CDR3s include the opening cysteine and the closing phenylalanine or tryptophan.

TRBJ2-3	TRBV7-9	CASSPGSHTDTQYF
TRBJ1-2	TRBV5-4	CASSPPGTGRGGYGYTF
TRBJ2-7	TRBV28	CASSLTGPPPYEQYF
TRBJ1-1	TRBV28	CASLSDRGGFTNTEAFF
TRBJ2-7	TRBV19	CASSIGQGAILSEQYF
TRBJ1-4	TRBV6-5	CASSHRRGWDEKLFF
TRBJ2-1	TRBV7-9	CASSFLFGRLAGNNEQFF
TRBJ1-1	TRBV4-2	CASSQDRGLLAEAFF
TRBJ2-1	TRBV2	CASSEALLAGDYNEQFF
TRBJ2-3	TRBV2	CASSRLAVSTDTQYF
TRBJ1-5	TRBV12-5	CASGRITASNQPQHF
TRBJ2-5	TRBV15	CATSRGQDRVQETQYF
TRBJ1-3	TRBV7-2	CASSSHRAGNTIYF